This T cell receptor (beta chain) is drawn from a study of blood T cell repertoires in COVID-19. Study information: Donors in the United States, Italy and Spain gave samples during acute or convalescent COVID-19. PBMCs, B-cell-depleted T cells, or T cells provided the cDNA or gDNA that made up the material.

The CDR3 spans 15 residues. After removal of 5 bases from V and 1 base from J, the junction contained 4 bases not matched to a gene. The germline V gene encodes CDR1 SGHTA and CDR2 FQGNSA. Clones were sequenced by immunoSEQ multiplex PCR, and TCRdb holds only the in-frame ones, with some missing. The sample lists about 120,000 clones; more than 65% were seen once. This rearrangement joins TRBV7-2 to TRBJ2-1; 8 bases fit TRBD2. Sequencing input: peripheral blood. The origin of this receptor is a woman between 65 and 79 years old with acute or convalescent COVID-19. The CDR3 reads CASSRGGTSYNEQFF. As DNA, the CDR3 is TGTGCCAGCAGCCGGGGGGGGACTTCCTACAATGAGCAGTTCTTC.